This T cell receptor (beta chain) was captured in a study of cytomegalovirus exposure and HLA in healthy donors (dated by TCRdb to 2016 to 2017). Regarding the research as a whole: An earlier analysis of several hundred of the donors reported about 260 Gb of sequence data and approximately 120 million unique TCR beta sequences obtained from about 179 million T cells. An early release that covered about 600 HLA-typed donors contained 300 to 350 gigabases of sequencing data and tens of millions of unique TCR sequences. A later genetic analysis used genome-wide SNP genotypes for about three fifths of the 666 donors, treating that subset as a discovery cohort. Donor age, sex, ethnicity and CMV serostatus were collected together with the repertoire data. Among roughly 400 genotyped donors of the cohort, an average of 235,054 unique TCR beta nucleotide sequences were sequenced per donor, 15% to 20% of them non-productive. In addition to the first cohort of approximately 670 subjects, a separate validation cohort of approximately 130 different subjects was used. The T cell repertoires of 670 or so subjects were profiled by immunosequencing and related to cytomegalovirus serostatus. Four to six DR-DQ haplotypes were handled as single units for association and clustering, since linkage in the cohort was strong. The aim of the study was to test whether cataloging public T cell receptors could identify signatures of past pathogen exposure. Both class I and class II loci were covered by HLA typing, at four-digit resolution. All discovery cohort repertoires had been generated using a single sequencing platform. In the later analysis, no new phenotypic data were used to find candidate immune exposures; instead, reliance was placed on TCR beta sequences and their occurrence across donors. To study patterns of TCR occurrence, a later analysis re-analyzed previously published TCR beta repertoires from 600 to 750 donors and added high-resolution HLA genotyping. To predict cytomegalovirus infection status, the study brought together high-throughput TCR immunosequencing, statistical association of individual TCRs with disease status, and machine learning. To decide whether each TCR beta V gene segment behaved as functional or pseudogenic, an earlier analysis of over 500 of the donors relied on high-throughput TCR beta sequencing. The number of donors typed differed by locus, with roughly 629-640 for A, B, C, DRB1 and DQB1, roughly 520 for DQA1, 606 for DPA1, and approximately 470 for DPB1. Among the roughly 410 genotyped donors, around 81% belonged to the genetic ancestry cluster associated with self-reported Caucasian donors.

The protocol used for the library was the immunoSEQ multiplex PCR assay. For the multiplex PCR, a mixture combining 60 forward primers for TCR Vbeta segments and 13 reverse primers for TCR Jbeta segments was used. The CDR3 region of rearranged TCR beta genes was amplified from genomic DNA by a multiplex PCR assay. The Illumina HiSeq System was used to sequence the amplified TCR beta libraries as 87-base-pair reads. The study's processing was this. A later analysis counted about 80 million unique TCR beta chains across the 640 or so repertoires, and approximately 11 million of these chains were shared by at least two donors. Raw reads were error-corrected and collapsed into unique sequences by a nearest-neighbor algorithm in which closely related sequences were merged to remove PCR and sequencing errors. V, D and J gene segments were assigned by aligning CDR3 sequences to IMGT reference sequences. For a sequence to be retained, a match of at least six nucleotides to both a V gene segment and a J gene segment was required. Rearrangements were classified as productive when the CDR3 lacked stop codons and remained in frame with V and J, and all other rearrangements were classified as non-productive. CDR3 was defined by IMGT convention, running from the second conserved V-encoded cysteine to the conserved J-encoded phenylalanine. The earlier analysis of more than 450 of the donors excluded sequences that lacked an unambiguous match to a single V gene segment. In an earlier analysis of some 590 of the donors, a V segment was called functional when productive rearrangements were above 56.7%, and segregating when the standard deviation between donors exceeded 5%. A statistical classification framework was built for diagnosing cytomegalovirus status from the catalog of TCR beta chain sequences. In a later analysis, V and J genes were assigned by comparing TCR nucleotide sequences against IMGT/GENE-DB human TR gene sequences. Using the TCRdist pipeline, a later analysis assigned CDR3 sequences along with most-parsimonious VDJ recombination scenarios. In a later analysis, each TCR beta chain was defined by its CDR3 amino acid sequence together with its V-gene family, and reads lacking a unique V-gene family were excluded. A later analysis removed 550 to 650 highly shared, low-generation-probability nucleotide sequences to deal with suspected cross-contamination and a sequencing artifact. A later analysis calculated a clonal expansion index for each public chain from normalized within-repertoire ranks of inferred template counts. In a later analysis, generation probabilities were computed using a VDJ recombination model fitted to out-of-frame rearrangements, and the results were checked against IGoR. A later analysis scored TCR-TCR, TCR-HLA and TCR-CMV co-occurrence with hypergeometric tests, applying a repertoire-size bias correction to TCR pairs. To estimate false discovery rates, a later analysis permuted the HLA or CMV assignments 20 times. A later analysis grouped co-occurring TCRs with DBSCAN, adding TCRdist sequence similarity when clustering within HLA-allele-positive subsets. Repertoires with fewer than 30,000 or more than 120,000 public chains, plus five repertoires with anomalous nucleotide sharing, were excluded from co-occurrence clustering. The clones in this table, taken by TCRdb from immuneACCESS, are in-frame only. Not every clone is retained; where verified, under half of the shortfall comes from an unresolved V gene, and the cause of the rest is unknown. V, J and clone size reflect that table, while D and trimming were determined from the DNA. The sample table shows more than 95,000 clones, and 78% are seen once. Around 1.2% of the sample belongs to the ten largest clones.

The junction shows trimming of 5 bases on V and 4 bases on J, plus 24 bases between the germline ends. Taken from the germline V gene (reference sequence), the CDR1 and CDR2 loops are MNHEY and SMNVEV. The CDR3 numbers 17 residues from cysteine through phenylalanine. The entry retains the CDR3 DNA only, 51 bases that are in frame from base 1. The cohort was made up of 500 to 800 healthy bone marrow donors. Cohort members were all nominally healthy when sampled, although unrecorded immune exposures were likely present. The donor was CMV seronegative and belonged to the group of roughly 330 seronegative cohort members. A peripheral blood sample was collected from each donor, and TCR beta sequencing was performed on peripheral blood mononuclear cells. The Qiagen DNeasy Blood Extraction Kit was used to extract genomic DNA from the blood cell samples. In the case of this clone: Its antigen is unknown. Base qualities are not at hand, and no much larger clone is one base apart.

Broader findings and caveats from the paper: In a later analysis, most CMV-associated TCR beta chains were found to appear HLA-restricted, with HLA associations seemingly driven largely by CMV exposure. In both the original and validation cohorts, the classifier was reported to diagnose cytomegalovirus status with high specificity and sensitivity. A cluster of highly shared sequence variants was judged likely to represent a technical artifact of the sequencing pipeline. In the study, 150 to 200 TCR beta chains were listed as associated with cytomegalovirus. According to a later analysis, TCR association rates differed among HLA loci, with DRB1 alleles showing the most associated TCRs and HLA-C alleles showing the fewest. Some IMGT-functional V segments, including TRBV6-2 and TRBV6-3, could not be distinguished by the 87-base-pair reads and were therefore excluded. Most TCR sequences were observed very rarely across donors, whereas some public TCRs were present in many individuals. An earlier analysis of several hundred of the donors showed that most TCR beta V segments appeared in productive rearrangements either about 87% or about 30% of the time, which broadly matched IMGT annotations. V-gene and J-gene trimming of TCR beta chains was associated with a missense DCLRE1C variant in a later genetic analysis, and the association was replicated in an independent cohort. Correlated functional status among segregating V segments might reflect linkage disequilibrium, but an unknown experimental factor could not be ruled out. A few of the identified cytomegalovirus-associated TCR beta chains were confirmed in vitro to be specific for cytomegalovirus antigens. Because HLA typing was unavailable for some donors at each locus, only the typed subset was used in association tests. A later analysis associated 16,951 TCR beta sequences with specific HLA alleles at a false discovery rate of 0.05. Roughly 15 rarely observed V segments, including chromosome 9 orphons, were excluded from the earlier analysis of some 590 of the donors because counts were too low. A further reported finding was that TCR beta sequences accurately predicted the HLA-A and HLA-B alleles for most subjects in the first cohort. It was suggested by the authors that the approach could potentially be generalized to other disease states and immunological phenotypes. According to a later analysis, parvovirus B19, influenza, CMV and Epstein-Barr virus appeared linked to several top co-occurrence clusters. A later genetic analysis reported fewer N-insertions in productive TCRs among donors in an Asian-associated ancestry cluster than the roughly 700-donor mean. Strong co-occurrence of HLA alleles, especially DR and DQ, made assigning TCR associations to individual alleles difficult. Only TCR beta chains were sequenced in this cohort, and the absence of alpha or paired-chain data limited detectable features. Presence/absence analyses assumed roughly uniform sequencing depth across donors, an assumption that may not hold. Immune exposure information for the cohort was limited to CMV serostatus. In a later analysis, HLA-associated TCR beta chains were found to be more clonally expanded and to have lower generation probabilities than equally common non-associated chains.

Sequenced input: PBMCs. Here the chain combines TRBV27 and TRBJ2-7; TRBD2 is perhaps the D gene, given 5 matching bases. This clonotype was obtained from a man younger than 40 in good health and CMV-seronegative. The CDR3 sequence is CASSPSGGRRAGYEQYF. The nucleotide sequence is given as TGTGCCAGCAGTCCGTCGGGCGGGCGGCGGGCCGGGTACGAGCAGTACTTC.